This record looks at one TCR beta chain sequence and its context. No conserved phenylalanine or tryptophan is present at the end of the CDR3, so a read error is the likely explanation. The data are from a study of kidney transplant recipient with SARS-CoV-2 infection. TCRdb called the reads again in MiXCR, with one record for every CDR3 protein. Of roughly 250,000 distinct CDR3 sequences in the sample, about 28% were seen once. This CDR3 has 12 amino acids. CDR1 and CDR2 (germline): SGHTA, FQGNSA. The chain links TRBV7-2 to TRBJ1-1; maybe TRBD1 (5 bases). Material: a blood sample, obtained at baseline and between days 110 and 120 from a kidney transplant recipient. This clonotype was obtained from a male patient between 25 and 39 years old who had COVID-19 and was a kidney transplant recipient. The T cells may come from the graft donor. Here the CDR3 reads CVSSQGNTEAFY. The CDR3 DNA follows: TGTGTCAGCAGTCAGGGAAACACTGAAGCTTTCTAT.